This TCR beta chain was sequenced for a study of CD8 T cells in Susac syndrome (dated by TCRdb to between 2018 and 2021). Broadly, across the study: Whether CD8+ T cell activation and differentiation in Susac syndrome was antigen driven was tested using repertoire sequencing.

RNA was extracted using the RNeasy kit, and about 0.5 to 1 ug of the RNA was reverse transcribed with random hexamers. TCR beta CDR3 regions were amplified with the immunoSEQ multiplex PCR assay covering 54 Vbeta and 13 Jbeta segments. PCR amplification bias was corrected using a synthetic template baseline for primer optimization and computational correction. From the authors' description of their analysis: Only productive sequences were kept, with reads annotated to V, D and J genes according to IMGT and analyzed in immunoSEQ Analyzer. Clonality was computed as one minus Shannon entropy normalized by log2 of the number of productive unique sequences. For each patient and control, public and private clones were evaluated within the 100 most prevalent clones. A clone was defined as Susac-specific if it was absent from the healthy and MS cohorts, from roughly 1,000 published viral clones and from other ImmuneACCESS disease sequences. TCRdb passed the public sequencing reads through fastp at Q25 and MiXCR, retaining productive beta sequences. Under each unique CDR3 protein, matching rows form one entry showing the most common genes and DNA. The V and J calls were determined by TCRdb, not by the authors. For this sample the table gives approximately 200,000 distinct CDR3 sequences, of which 95% were detected only once. About 0.08% of the sample goes to the ten largest clones.

High-throughput TCR beta sequencing profiled peripheral blood CD8+ and CD4+ T cells from healthy donors, Susac syndrome patients and multiple sclerosis patients. The multiple sclerosis controls were treatment-naive patients who had stable or active relapsing-remitting disease and met the revised McDonald criteria. Bulk CD8+ and CD4+ T cells were purified by magnetic negative isolation, whereas CD8+ TEMRA cells were enriched by FACS. Blood was collected in EDTA tubes and processed within 24 hours, with PBMCs isolated through density gradient centrifugation. PBMCs intended for TCR sequencing were cryopreserved in liquid nitrogen and were subsequently thawed in a 37 degrees C water bath. Purity of sorted or isolated CD4+, CD8+ and CD8+ TEMRA cells was at least 90%. Points on this clonotype: This clone's antigen is unknown. Base qualities are not provided; no much larger clone lies one nucleotide away.

The paper's findings and limits, for the study overall: The number of individuals in the TCR sequencing and HLA analysis was recognized as being relatively small.

According to the germline V gene, CDR1 reads KGHSH and CDR2 reads LQKENI. Measured from the cysteine to the phenylalanine, the CDR3 is 14 residues long. The DNA shown is the 42-base CDR3, in frame from base 1. The V and J ends are trimmed by 3 bases and 4 bases, leaving 12 bases between them. Sequencing input: CD4+ T cells from PBMCs. This clonotype was sampled from a human donor with multiple sclerosis. Recombination connected TRBV18 to TRBJ2-5; TRBD2 is perhaps the D gene, given 5 matching bases. Here the CDR3 is given as CASSPPGVGETQYF. The DNA reads as follows: TGTGCCAGCTCACCCCCCGGGGTCGGAGAGACCCAGTACTTC.